This T cell receptor beta chain was recorded in a study of blood T cell repertoires in COVID-19. On the study more broadly: Sources were T cells, B-cell-depleted T cells, or PBMCs; the material itself was cDNA or gDNA.

The CDR3 is made up of 15 amino acids. Trimming removed 0 bases from V and 2 bases from J; junction bases left unmatched: 3. Germline-derived CDR1 and CDR2 are SGHRS and YFSETQ. Profiling relied on immunoSEQ multiplex PCR, and the TCRdb table lists in-frame clones only, not all of them. The sample shows about 160,000 clones, 80% to 90% of them seen only once. The source of this sequence is a man between 35 and 55 years old who had recovered from COVID-19. V usage is TRBV5-1 and J usage is TRBJ2-7; TRBD1 matches at 9 bases. Material for sequencing was peripheral blood. CDR3 nucleotide sequence: TGCGCCAGCAGCTTGGGCCGACAGGGGGCCTACGAGCAGTACTTC. It is translated as CASSLGRQGAYEQYF.